This T cell receptor beta chain was observed in a study of blood T cell repertoires in COVID-19 (dated by TCRdb to 2019 to 2021). In the study overall: Collaborator samples came from the United States, Italy and Spain and covered acute and convalescent phases of COVID-19. The material from the prospective study consisted of cDNA or gDNA derived from T cells, B-cell-depleted T cells, or PBMCs. Deeply sampled blood TCRbeta repertoires from subjects exposed to, actively infected with, or recovered from COVID-19 were included in the dataset. The repertoires were released in a freely available public database intended as a resource for research on the immune response to SARS-CoV-2. The samples were drawn from two sources: the first 160 participants of the ongoing ImmuneRACE study, and 1,000 to 1,500 subjects contributed by 6 global collaborators. Nearly every sample came with metadata listing a de-identified subject ID, COVID-19 status, age in years and sex. Where HLA class I and class II types were available, the types were taken from metadata supplied by the sample provider, not from assay-based typing. Paper-wide results and their limitations: The quantity of clinical and demographic metadata differed by source and by participant and was supplied without curation.

Each collaborating institution followed its own protocols to collect whole blood in K2EDTA tubes. For TCRbeta analysis, collaborators shipped samples as frozen whole blood, isolated PBMCs, or DNA extracted from either of those sample types. With respect to this clone: No cognate antigen has been identified for it. Base-call qualities are not available, and no considerably larger clone is one nucleotide away.

TCRbeta CDR3 regions were amplified from genomic DNA by means of the immunoSEQ Assay, a bias-controlled multiplex PCR. Regarding the original processing steps: The number of nucleated cells in each sample was estimated by amplification of reference gene primers within the assay. Sequence reads were collapsed and filtered to measure the absolute abundance of every unique TCRbeta CDR3 rearrangement. For each sample, productive Simpson clonality was calculated by taking the square root of Simpson's diversity index across productive rearrangements. The source is immuneACCESS, and TCRdb retained only in-frame sequences with V and J called. Part of the clones is not carried over; for the studies checked, unresolved V genes explain less than half of this, and the remainder is unexplained. V, J and clone size reflect that table, while D and trimming were determined from the DNA. Present in this sample are about 100,000 clones, around four fifths of which were seen just once. The top ten constitute around an eighth of the sample.

CDR1 SGHRS and CDR2 YFSETQ are derived from the germline V gene. V is clipped by 0 bases and J by 3 bases, and the sequence between their germline boundaries is 12 bases long. CDR3 length: 15 amino acids, cysteine to phenylalanine. Only CDR3 DNA remains: 45 bases, in frame from the first base. The source is a man aged 50 to 60 with active or convalescent COVID-19. This sequence uses TRBV5-1 and TRBJ1-1; TRBD1 might be the D gene, on 5 matching bases. Sequencing was done on a sample of peripheral blood. The DNA sequence is given as TGCGCCAGCAGCTTGGAGGGGCAGTCCTACACTGAAGCTTTCTTT. This sequence encodes CASSLEGQSYTEAFF. Full variable domain (CDR3 extended with the reference TRBV5-1 and TRBJ1-1 proteins): KAGVTQTPRYLIKTRGQQVTLSCSPISGHRSVSWYQQTPGQGLQFLFEYFSETQRNKGNFPGRFSGRQFSNSRSEMNVSTLELGDSALYLCASSLEGQSYTEAFFGQGTRLTVV.